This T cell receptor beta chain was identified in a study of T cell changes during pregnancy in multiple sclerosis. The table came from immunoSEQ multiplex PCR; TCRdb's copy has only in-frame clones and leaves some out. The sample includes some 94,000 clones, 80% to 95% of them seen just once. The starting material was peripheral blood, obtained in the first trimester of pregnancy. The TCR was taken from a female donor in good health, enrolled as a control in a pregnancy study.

CDR3 loop: CASSLAPGTFEAFF. CDR3 in DNA: TGTGCCAGCAGCTTGGCACCCGGGACATTCGAAGCTTTCTTT. J is TRBJ1-1 and V is TRBV5-6, with D perhaps matching TRBD1 (6 bases). V gave up 0 bases and J gave up 8 bases, with 14 bases separating them. Per the germline V gene, CDR1 is SGHDT and CDR2 is YYEEEE. This CDR3 has 14 amino acids.